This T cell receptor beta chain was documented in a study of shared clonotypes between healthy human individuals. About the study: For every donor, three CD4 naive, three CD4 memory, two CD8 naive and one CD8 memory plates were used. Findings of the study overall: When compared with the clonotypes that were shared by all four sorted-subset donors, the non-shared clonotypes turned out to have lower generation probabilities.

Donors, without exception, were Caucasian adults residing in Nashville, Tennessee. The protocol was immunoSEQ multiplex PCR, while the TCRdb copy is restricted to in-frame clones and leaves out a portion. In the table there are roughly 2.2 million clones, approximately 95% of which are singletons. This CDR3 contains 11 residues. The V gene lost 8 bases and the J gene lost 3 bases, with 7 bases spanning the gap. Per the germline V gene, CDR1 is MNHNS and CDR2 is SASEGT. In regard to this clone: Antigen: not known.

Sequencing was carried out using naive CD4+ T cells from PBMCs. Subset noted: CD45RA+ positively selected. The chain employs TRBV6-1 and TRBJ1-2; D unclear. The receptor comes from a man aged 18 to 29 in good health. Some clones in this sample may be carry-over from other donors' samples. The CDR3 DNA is TGTGCCAGCCAGGATTACTATGGCTACACCTTC. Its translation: CASQDYYGYTF.